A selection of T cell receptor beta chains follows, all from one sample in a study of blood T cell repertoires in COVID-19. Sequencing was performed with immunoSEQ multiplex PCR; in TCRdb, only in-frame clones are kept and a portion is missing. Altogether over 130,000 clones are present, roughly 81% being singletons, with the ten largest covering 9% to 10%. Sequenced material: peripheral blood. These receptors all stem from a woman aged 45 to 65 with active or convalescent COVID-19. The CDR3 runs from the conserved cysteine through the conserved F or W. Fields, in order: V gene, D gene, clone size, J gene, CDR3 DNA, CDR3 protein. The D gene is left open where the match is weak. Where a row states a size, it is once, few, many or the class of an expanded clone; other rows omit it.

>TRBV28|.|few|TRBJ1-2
TGTGCCAGCGGTACAGGGATTAGGGGCTACACCTTC
CASGTGIRGYTF
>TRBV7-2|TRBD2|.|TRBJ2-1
TGTGCCAGCAGCTTAAGAGTAGCGGGGGACAATGAGCAGTTCTTC
CASSLRVAGDNEQFF
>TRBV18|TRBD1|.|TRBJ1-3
TGTGCCAGCCGTCCACAGGGGGTTGGAAACACCATATATTTT
CASRPQGVGNTIYF
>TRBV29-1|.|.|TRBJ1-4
TGCAGCGTTGAAGAACAGACTAATGAAAAACTGTTTTTT
CSVEEQTNEKLFF
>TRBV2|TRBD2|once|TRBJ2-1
TGTGCCAGCGGGAGTAGCGGGTACCTTAGCTCCTACAATGAGCAGTTCTTC
CASGSSGYLSSYNEQFF
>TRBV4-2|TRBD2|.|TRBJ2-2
TGTGCCAGCAGCCGTCTAGCGGGAGAACGAAAAGGAATGAACACCGGGGAGCTGTTTTTT
CASSRLAGERKGMNTGELFF
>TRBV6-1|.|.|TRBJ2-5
TGTGCCAGCAGTGAAAGGGACACTGGCTGGGAGACCCAGTACTTC
CASSERDTGWETQYF
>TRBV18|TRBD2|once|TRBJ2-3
TGTGCCAGCTCACCGGTTAGCGGGAGTGGCACAGATACGCAGTATTTT
CASSPVSGSGTDTQYF
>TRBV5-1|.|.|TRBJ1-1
TGCGCCAGCAGCCTATTGGGGAGGGTGAACACTGAAGCTTTCTTT
CASSLLGRVNTEAFF
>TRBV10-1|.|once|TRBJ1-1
TGCGCCAGCAGTGATCCTTCTTCGGGGGGCTGCCTGAACACTGAAGCTTTCTTT
CASSDPSSGGCLNTEAFF
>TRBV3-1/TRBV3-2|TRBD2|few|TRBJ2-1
TGTGCCAGCAGCCAAGATAGAGGGACTAGCGGGAGGGCCGCTCGGGTCTTC
CASSQDRGTSGRAARVF
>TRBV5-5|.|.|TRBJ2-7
TGTGCCAGCAGCTTGAATCTGCTAGCCGGGTCAGGGGTATCCTACGAGCAGTACTTC
CASSLNLLAGSGVSYEQYF
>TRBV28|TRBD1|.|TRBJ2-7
TGTGCCAGCAGTCTCTCGACAGGGACCTACGAGCAGTACTTC
CASSLSTGTYEQYF
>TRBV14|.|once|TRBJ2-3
TGTGCCAGCAGCCAAGCATTCACCAGCGACACAGATACGCAGTATTTT
CASSQAFTSDTDTQYF
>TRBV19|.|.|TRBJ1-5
TGTGCCAGTACTGAGCAGGGGACCCATCAGCCCCAGCATTTT
CASTEQGTHQPQHF
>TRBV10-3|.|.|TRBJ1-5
TGTGCCATCAGTGAGCGGGGGGGCGGTCAGCCCCAGCATTTT
CAISERGGGQPQHF
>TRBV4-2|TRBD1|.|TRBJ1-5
TGTGCCAGCAGCCAAGAACCCCCCGACAGGGTGTTCGGCAATCAGCCCCAGCATTTT
CASSQEPPDRVFGNQPQHF
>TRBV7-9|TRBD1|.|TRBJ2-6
TGTGCCGCATCGGACAGGGCAAGCTCTGGGGCCAACGTCCTGACTTTC
CAASDRASSGANVLTF
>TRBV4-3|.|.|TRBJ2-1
TGCGCCAGCAGCCAAGATGTCTCCCAGGATTCCTACAATGAGCAGTTCTTC
CASSQDVSQDSYNEQFF
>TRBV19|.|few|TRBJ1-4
TGTGCCAGTAGTATCGTCTCCGGGACTAATGAAAAACTGTTTTTT
CASSIVSGTNEKLFF
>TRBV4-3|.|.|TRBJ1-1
TGCGCCAGCAGCCAAGATAGGGGTAGCACTGAAGCTTTCTTT
CASSQDRGSTEAFF
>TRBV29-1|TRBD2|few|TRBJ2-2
TGCAGCGTCGGACTAGCGGGAGTGAACACCGGGGAGCTGTTTTTT
CSVGLAGVNTGELFF
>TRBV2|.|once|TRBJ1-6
TGTGCCAGCGCTCGAGAGGTAGGGGCCAATTCACCCCTCCACTTT
CASAREVGANSPLHF
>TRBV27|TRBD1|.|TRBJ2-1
TGTGCCAGCAGTCCGCGGACAGGCTCCTACAATGAGCAGTTCTTC
CASSPRTGSYNEQFF
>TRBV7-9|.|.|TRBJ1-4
TGTGCCAGCAGCTCCATGGGCTGGGGGCAAAGTCTTATTAATGAAAAACTGTTTTTT
CASSSMGWGQSLINEKLFF
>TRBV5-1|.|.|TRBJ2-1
TGCGCCAGCAGTTATGGGGTGGGGCGTAAACACAATGAGCAGTTCTTC
CASSYGVGRKHNEQFF
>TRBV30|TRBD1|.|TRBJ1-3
TGTGCCTGGAGTGTAGGTGGCTTTGTTGGGACAGGGGGAAGAAACACCATATATTTT
CAWSVGGFVGTGGRNTIYF
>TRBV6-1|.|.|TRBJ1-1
TGTGCCAGCAGTGAAGATGGGGGCTTGAACACTGAAGCTTTCTTT
CASSEDGGLNTEAFF
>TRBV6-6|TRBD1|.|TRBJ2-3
TGTGCCAGCAGGACAAGAAGGGACAGGGGGCTGCATACGCAGTATTTT
CASRTRRDRGLHTQYF
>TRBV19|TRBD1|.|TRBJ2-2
TGTGCCAGTACCCCCTCGGCAGGGGGTAGGTTCGGGGAGCTGTTTTTT
CASTPSAGGRFGELFF
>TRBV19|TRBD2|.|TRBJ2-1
TGTGCCAGTAGTCGGGGGGTTCGTTACAATGAGCAGTTCTTC
CASSRGVRYNEQFF
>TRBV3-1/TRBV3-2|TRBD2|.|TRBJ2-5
TGTGCCAGCAGCCAAGGAGTAGGCGGGAGCAAAGAGACCCAGTACTTC
CASSQGVGGSKETQYF
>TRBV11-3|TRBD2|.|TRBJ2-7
TGTGCCAGCAGCCCCGGGAGGGCAGGCCGGGGAGAGCAGTACTTC
CASSPGRAGRGEQYF
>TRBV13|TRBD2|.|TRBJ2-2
TGTGCCAGCAGCCTCTTCCGGGGGGGCACCGGGGAGCTGTTTTTT
CASSLFRGGTGELFF
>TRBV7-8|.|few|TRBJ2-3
TGTGCCAGCAGCTTAGTTGGTGGCAGGGTAAGCACAGATACGCAGTATTTT
CASSLVGGRVSTDTQYF
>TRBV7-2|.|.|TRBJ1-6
TGTGCCAGCAGCCCTAGTAGTAATTCACCCCTCCACTTT
CASSPSSNSPLHF
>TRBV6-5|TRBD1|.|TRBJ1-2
TGTGCCAGCAGTTACGACGGAGGGGGCGCCCGTGGCTACACCTTC
CASSYDGGGARGYTF
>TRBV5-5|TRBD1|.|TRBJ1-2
TGTGCCAGCAGCTTAACAGCGACAGGGAACTATGGCTACACCTTC
CASSLTATGNYGYTF
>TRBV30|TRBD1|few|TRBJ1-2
TGTGCCTGGACAGGGGGCAGAGACTATGGCTACACCTTC
CAWTGGRDYGYTF
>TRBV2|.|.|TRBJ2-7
TGTGCCAGCAGTGTAGTCTCGGCCTACGAGCAGTACTTC
CASSVVSAYEQYF
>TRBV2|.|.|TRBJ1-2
TGTGCCAGCAGGGAGTTATCGGGGGGTGGCTACACCTTC
CASRELSGGGYTF
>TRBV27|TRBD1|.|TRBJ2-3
TGTGCCAGCCGTCCGGGACAGGGGCCGCAGTATTTT
CASRPGQGPQYF
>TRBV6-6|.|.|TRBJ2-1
TGTGCCAGCAGTCTGGCAGGGTTGGCTGAGCAGTTCTTC
CASSLAGLAEQFF
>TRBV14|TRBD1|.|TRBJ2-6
TGTGCCAGCAGCCCCGGACAGGGGCTTAGATCTGGGGCCAACGTCCTGACTTTC
CASSPGQGLRSGANVLTF
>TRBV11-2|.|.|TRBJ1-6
TGTGCCAGCAGCTTCTCCCAGGGAAGAGATTCACCCCTCCACTTT
CASSFSQGRDSPLHF
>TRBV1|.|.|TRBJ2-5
TGCACCAGCAGCCAAGATCGTCCTAGCAGCGAGACCCAGTACTTC
CTSSQDRPSSETQYF
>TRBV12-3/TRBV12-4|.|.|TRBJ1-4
TGTGCCAGCAGTTTCACAATGGAAAAACTGTTTTTT
CASSFTMEKLFF
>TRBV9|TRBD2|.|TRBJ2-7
TGTGCCAGCAGCGGACTAGCCGGCGAGAGGGGAACGAAACAGTACTTC
CASSGLAGERGTKQYF
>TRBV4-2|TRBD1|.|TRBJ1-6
TGTGCCAGCAGCCAAGATCAGGACAGGCATTCACCCCTCCACTTT
CASSQDQDRHSPLHF
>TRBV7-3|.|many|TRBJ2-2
TGTGCCAGCAGCTCCGCTAACCGGGCCGGGGAGCTGTTTTTT
CASSSANRAGELFF
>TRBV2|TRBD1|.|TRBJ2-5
TGTGCCACTCGTGTGGGACAGGCCGTTGAGGCCCAGTACTTC
CATRVGQAVEAQYF